The sequence of this T cell receptor beta chain was determined in a study of PD-L1 blockade in urothelial cancer. This sample's time point: pretreatment peripheral blood. The assay was immunoSEQ multiplex PCR, and TCRdb's table has in-frame clones only and misses some. Of tens of thousands of clones in the sample, 81% were seen once. Germline loops: CDR1 SQVTM, CDR2 ANQGSEA. Losses at the gene ends were 4 bases for V and 5 bases for J; bases not matched to a gene: 4. CDR3 length equals 13 residues. The sequence was obtained from a man aged 65-85 years with urothelial cancer. Sequenced here: PBMCs, sampled around atezolizumab (anti-PD-L1) treatment. The chain couples TRBV29-1 to TRBJ1-1, with 10 bases fitting TRBD1. CDR3 DNA: TGCAGCGTTGGGACAGGGGGAGGAACTGAAGCTTTCTTT. Translating it yields CSVGTGGGTEAFF.